The 8 T cell receptor beta chains listed next were all sequenced from one sample in a study of T cells expressing NK-cell markers. One entry per CDR3 protein, without DNA, is what TCRdb gives after re-calling the 5' RACE reads. The sample holds under 200,000 distinct CDR3 sequences. Input material: blood T cells: a sorted CD56 or NKG2C T cell subset, CD4+ or CD8+ T cells, or bulk PBMC T cells (not recorded which). All receptors come from a woman between 18 and 70 years old in good health.

V usage is TRBV5-1 and J usage is TRBJ2-5. CDR1 is SGHRS and CDR2 is YFSETQ in the germline V gene. The CDR3 extends over 13 amino acids. This chain's CDR3 is CASSLTVQETQYF.

The V gene is TRBV2, the J gene TRBJ2-3; TCRdb's D gene call, TRBD2, goes unchecked for lack of DNA. The CDR3 totals 15 residues. The germline V gene encodes CDR1 SNHLY and CDR2 FYNNEI. CDR3 in amino acids: CASSESGPWADTQYF. Filled out from reference TRBV2 and TRBJ2-3, the complete variable domain reads EPEVTQTPSHQVTQMGQEVILRCVPISNHLYFYWYRQILGQKVEFLVSFYNNEISEKSEIFDDQFSVERPDGSNFTLKIRSTKLEDSAMYFCASSESGPWADTQYFGPGTRLTVL.

V and J are TRBV28 and TRBJ2-3; the TCRdb call, TRBD1, lacks DNA for checking. Germline V gives CDR1 MDHEN, CDR2 SYDVKM. The CDR3 is 14 amino acids. CDR3 loop: CASNTGGGTDTQYF.

The V and J genes are TRBV25-1 and TRBJ2-1; TCRdb's D call, TRBD2, is unchecked because there is no DNA. CDR3 size: 15 residues. Per germline, CDR1 MGHDK and CDR2 SYGVNS. The CDR3 protein is CASSVPGGRVGEQFF.

The chain carries TRBV5-1 and TRBJ2-2; TCRdb lists TRBD1, though no DNA is available to test this call. The CDR3 contains 16 residues. Germline CDR1 reads SGHRS; CDR2 reads YFSETQ. The CDR3: CASSAPRGVRTGELFF.

V is TRBV25-1 and J is TRBJ2-3. The length of the CDR3 is 11 residues. CDR1 is MGHDK, CDR2 SYGVNS, per germline. The chain's CDR3 is CASSRAIAQYF.

The rearrangement uses TRBV7-3 and TRBJ2-1; TCRdb names TRBD1, which stays unverified in the absence of DNA. Germline assignment: CDR1 SGHTA and CDR2 FQGTGA. The CDR3 covers 19 residues. CDR3 in amino acids: CASSLISGAGGSSYNEQFF.

The rearrangement uses TRBV29-1 and TRBJ2-7; TCRdb returns TRBD2, unconfirmable since there is no DNA. Germline values: CDR1 SQVTM, CDR2 ANQGSEA. The CDR3 has 17 amino acids. CDR3 residues: CSVEDSTPLAGPGEQYF.